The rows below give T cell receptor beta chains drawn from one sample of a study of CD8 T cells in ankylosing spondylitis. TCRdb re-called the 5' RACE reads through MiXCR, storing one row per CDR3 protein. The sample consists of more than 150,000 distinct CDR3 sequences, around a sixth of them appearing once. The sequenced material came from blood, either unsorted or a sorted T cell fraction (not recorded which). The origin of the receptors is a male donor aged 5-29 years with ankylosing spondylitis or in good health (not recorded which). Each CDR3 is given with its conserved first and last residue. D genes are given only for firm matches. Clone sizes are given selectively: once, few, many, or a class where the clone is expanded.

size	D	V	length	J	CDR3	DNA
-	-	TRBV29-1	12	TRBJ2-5	CSVSPLGETQYF	TGCAGCGTTTCACCGTTGGGGGAGACCCAGTACTTC
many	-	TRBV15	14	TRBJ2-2	CATSRTINTGELFF	TGTGCCACCAGCAGGACAATTAACACCGGGGAGCTGTTTTTT
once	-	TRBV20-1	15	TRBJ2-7	CSARDYLLADYEQYF	TGCAGTGCTAGAGATTATTTGTTGGCGGACTACGAGCAGTACTTC
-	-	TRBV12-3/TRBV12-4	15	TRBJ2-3	CASSFEWRATDTQYF	TGTGCCAGCAGTTTTGAATGGAGGGCCACAGATACGCAGTATTTT
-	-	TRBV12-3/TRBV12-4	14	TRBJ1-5	CASSETRPNQPQHF	TGTGCCAGCAGTGAGACCAGGCCGAATCAGCCCCAGCATTTT
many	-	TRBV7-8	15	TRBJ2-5	CASSLAGGGWETQYF	TGTGCCAGCAGCTTAGCAGGAGGGGGTTGGGAGACCCAGTACTTC
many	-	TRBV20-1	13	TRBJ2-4	CSPNNLAKNIQYF	TGCAGTCCAAACAATCTAGCCAAAAACATTCAGTACTTC
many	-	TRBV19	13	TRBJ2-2	CASRGPYTGELFF	TGTGCCAGTAGGGGGCCATACACCGGGGAGCTGTTTTTT
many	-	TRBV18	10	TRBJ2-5	CASAEETQYF	TGTGCCAGCGCAGAAGAGACCCAGTACTTC
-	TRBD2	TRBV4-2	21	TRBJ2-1	CASSQMGGEARMGESYNEQFF	TGTGCCAGCAGCCAAATGGGAGGGGAAGCGAGGATGGGGGAGTCCTACAATGAGCAGTTCTTC
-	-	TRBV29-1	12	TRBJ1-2	CSVQGTYYGYTF	TGCAGCGTTCAAGGGACCTACTATGGCTACACCTTC
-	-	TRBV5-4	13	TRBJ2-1	CASSVGALREQFF	TGTGCCAGCAGCGTGGGGGCCCTACGGGAGCAGTTCTTC
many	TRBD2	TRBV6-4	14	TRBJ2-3	CASSELAGADTQYF	TGTGCCAGCAGCGAACTAGCGGGAGCAGATACGCAGTATTTT
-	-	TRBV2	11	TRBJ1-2	CASSDREGYTF	TGTGCCAGCAGTGACAGGGAGGGCTACACCTTC
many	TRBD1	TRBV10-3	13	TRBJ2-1	CAITRNQGDEQFF	TGTGCCATCACCCGAAACCAGGGGGATGAGCAGTTCTTC
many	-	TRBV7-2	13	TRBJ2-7	CASSLFGSYEQYF	TGTGCCAGCAGCTTATTCGGGAGTTACGAGCAGTACTTC
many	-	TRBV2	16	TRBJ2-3	CASSGEASRYTDTQYF	TGTGCCAGCAGTGGGGAGGCTAGCAGATACACAGATACGCAGTATTTT
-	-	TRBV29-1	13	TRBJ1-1	CSVEKASNTEAFF	TGCAGCGTTGAAAAGGCCTCGAACACTGAAGCTTTCTTT
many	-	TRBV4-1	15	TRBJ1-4	CASSQEMSFNEKLFF	TGCGCCAGCAGCCAAGAAATGAGTTTTAACGAAAAACTGTTTTTT
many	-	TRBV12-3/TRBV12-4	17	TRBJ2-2	CASTEPSGLQNTGELFF	TGTGCCAGCACCGAGCCGTCGGGACTCCAGAACACCGGGGAGCTGTTTTTT
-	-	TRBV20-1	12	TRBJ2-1	CSASNQGNEQFF	TGCAGTGCTAGCAACCAGGGCAATGAGCAGTTCTTC
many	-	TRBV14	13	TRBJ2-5	CASSQRQQETQYF	TGTGCCAGCAGCCAGCGGCAACAAGAGACCCAGTACTTC
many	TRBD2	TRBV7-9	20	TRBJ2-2	CASSRNPAYSGRADTGELFF	TGTGCCAGCAGCCGTAATCCCGCTTATAGCGGGAGGGCCGACACCGGGGAGCTGTTTTTT
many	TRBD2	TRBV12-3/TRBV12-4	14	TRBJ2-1	CASRLAGESAEQFF	TGTGCCAGCAGGCTAGCGGGAGAGTCAGCTGAGCAGTTCTTC
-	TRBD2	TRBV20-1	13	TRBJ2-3	CSALKGGKDTQYF	TGCAGTGCCCTCAAGGGAGGGAAAGATACGCAGTATTTT
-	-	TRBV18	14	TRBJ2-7	CASSPGRSTGEQYF	TGTGCCAGCTCACCGGGCAGGTCAACGGGGGAGCAGTACTTC
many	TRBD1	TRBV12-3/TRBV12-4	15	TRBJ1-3	CASMGRTGIGNTIYF	TGTGCCAGCATGGGCCGGACAGGGATTGGAAACACCATATATTTT
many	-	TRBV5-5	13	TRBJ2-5	CASAWGGLETQYF	TGTGCCAGCGCCTGGGGGGGGCTGGAGACCCAGTACTTC
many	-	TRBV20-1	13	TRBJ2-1	CSASGPSYNEQFF	TGCAGTGCTAGCGGACCCTCCTACAATGAGCAGTTCTTC
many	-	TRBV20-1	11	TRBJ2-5	CSAQTRETQYF	TGCAGTGCCCAGACACGAGAGACCCAGTACTTC
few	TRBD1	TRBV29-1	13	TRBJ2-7	CSVGQGSSYEQYF	TGCAGCGTGGGACAGGGAAGCTCCTACGAGCAGTACTTC
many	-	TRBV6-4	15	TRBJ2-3	CASRALGRGYDTQYF	TGTGCCAGCAGAGCCCTGGGGCGGGGATATGATACGCAGTATTTT
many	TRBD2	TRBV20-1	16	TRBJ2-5	CSARTSGSGWKETQYF	TGCAGTGCTAGGACTAGCGGGAGTGGGTGGAAAGAGACCCAGTACTTC
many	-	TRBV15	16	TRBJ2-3	CATSRDPAGGADTQYF	TGTGCCACCAGCAGAGATCCCGCAGGGGGGGCAGATACGCAGTATTTT
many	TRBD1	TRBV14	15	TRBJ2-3	CASSQGGQGTDTQYF	TGTGCCAGCAGCCAAGGAGGACAGGGCACAGATACGCAGTATTTT
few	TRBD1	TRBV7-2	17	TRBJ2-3	CASSDPGQGAWGDTQYF	TGTGCCAGCAGCGATCCGGGACAGGGGGCGTGGGGAGATACGCAGTATTTT
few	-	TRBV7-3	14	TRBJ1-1	CASSLEGRDTEAFF	TGTGCCAGCAGCTTGGAGGGGAGGGACACTGAAGCTTTCTTT
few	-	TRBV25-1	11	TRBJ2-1	CASSEYTEQFF	TGTGCCAGCAGTGAATATACTGAGCAGTTCTTC
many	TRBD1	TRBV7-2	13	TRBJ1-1	CASSLAGTGEAFF	TGTGCCAGCAGCTTAGCAGGGACAGGTGAAGCTTTCTTT
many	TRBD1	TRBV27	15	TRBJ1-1	CASSDRQGTYTEAFF	TGTGCCAGCAGTGATCGACAGGGCACGTACACTGAAGCTTTCTTT
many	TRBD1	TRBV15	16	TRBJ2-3	CATRGRDRGSRDTQYF	TGTGCCACCAGGGGCCGGGACAGGGGTTCCCGCGATACGCAGTATTTT
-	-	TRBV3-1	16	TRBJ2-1	CASSQDRADSYNEQFF	TGTGCCAGCAGCCAAGATAGGGCGGACTCCTACAATGAGCAGTTCTTC
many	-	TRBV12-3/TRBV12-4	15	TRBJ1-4	CASKPGTRLNEKLFF	TGTGCCAGCAAACCCGGGACACGGTTAAATGAAAAACTGTTTTTT
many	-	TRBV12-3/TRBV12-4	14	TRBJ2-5	CASSFPPIQETQYF	TGTGCCAGCAGTTTTCCCCCTATCCAAGAGACCCAGTACTTC
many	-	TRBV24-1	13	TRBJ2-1	CATSDSAITEQFF	TGTGCCACCAGTGATTCGGCTATCACTGAGCAGTTCTTC
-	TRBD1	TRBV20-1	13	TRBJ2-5	CSARQGAGVTQYF	TGCAGTGCTAGACAGGGGGCTGGAGTGACCCAGTACTTC
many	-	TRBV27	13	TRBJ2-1	CASSLTGEYEQFF	TGTGCCAGCAGTTTAACGGGAGAATATGAGCAGTTCTTC
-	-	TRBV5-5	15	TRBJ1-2	CASSTTVSANYGYTF	TGTGCCAGCAGCACGACCGTATCGGCGAACTATGGCTACACCTTC
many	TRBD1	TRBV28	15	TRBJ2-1	CASSFIQGSYNEQFF	TGTGCCAGCAGTTTTATACAGGGGTCCTACAATGAGCAGTTCTTC
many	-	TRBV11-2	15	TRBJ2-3	CASSLLMVSADTQYF	TGTGCCAGCAGCTTACTCATGGTCAGCGCAGATACGCAGTATTTT
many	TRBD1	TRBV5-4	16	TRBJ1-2	CASSLATGTTYYGYTF	TGTGCCAGCAGCTTGGCGACAGGGACGACATACTATGGCTACACCTTC
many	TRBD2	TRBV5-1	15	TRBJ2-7	CASSLDGLAGGEEYF	TGCGCCAGCAGCTTGGATGGACTAGCGGGAGGGGAGGAGTACTTC
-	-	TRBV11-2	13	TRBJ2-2	CASSKISTGELFF	TGTGCCAGCAGCAAAATCAGCACCGGGGAGCTGTTTTTT
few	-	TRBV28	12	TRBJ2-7	CASSLSGWEQYF	TGTGCCAGCAGTTTATCAGGGTGGGAGCAGTACTTC
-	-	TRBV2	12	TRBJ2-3	CASSDDGDTQYF	TGTGCCAGCAGTGATGACGGCGATACGCAGTATTTT